The 16 T cell receptor beta chains below all came from one sample that was sequenced in a study of OX40 agonist ivuxolimab in advanced cancers. Sequencing used immunoSEQ multiplex PCR; TCRdb keeps in-frame clones, though not all of them. Counted here are 45,000 to 55,000 clones, around 81% occurring once; the ten biggest clones make up about 7%. The starting material was CD4+ or CD8+ T cells sorted from blood, obtained in a trial of the OX40 agonist ivuxolimab. The receptors stem from an adult with an advanced solid tumor such as melanoma, head and neck, liver or kidney cancer.

The J gene is TRBJ2-1, the V gene TRBV29-1; 8 bases are a match to TRBD1. Germline lookup yields CDR1 SQVTM and CDR2 ANQGSEA. CDR3 length: 13 amino acids. With 4 bases clipped from V and 9 bases from J, the junction kept 8 bases outside the gene matches. CDR3 loop: CSVAQGAFAEQFF. CDR3 DNA sequence: TGCAGCGTTGCGCAGGGGGCATTCGCTGAGCAGTTCTTC.

Here the CDR3 DNA reads TGTGCCAGCAGCTTGCTTGCTGGGGCCAACGTCCTGACTTTC. Protein: CASSLLAGANVLTF. The rearrangement uses TRBV7-6 and TRBJ2-6; D unclear. V was pared by 3 bases and J by 2 bases, with 5 bases between. Per germline, CDR1 SGHVS and CDR2 FNYEAQ. There are 14 residues in the CDR3. The full variable domain, with the rest looked up from reference TRBV7-6 and TRBJ2-6, is GAGVSQSPRYKVTKRGQDVALRCDPISGHVSLYWYRQALGQGPEFLTYFNYEAQQDKSGLPNDRFSAERPEGSISTLTIQRTEQRDSAMYRCASSLLAGANVLTFGAGSRLTVL.

This clone appeared once. J is TRBJ2-7 and V is TRBV9, with D perhaps TRBD1 (5 bases). CDR1 and CDR2 from the germline V gene are SGDLS and YYNGEE. V lost 0 bases and J 6 bases, leaving 13 bases between the germline ends. The CDR3 length is 14 residues. This CDR3 is CASSVGRGPLEQYF. The CDR3 DNA reads as TGTGCCAGCAGCGTAGGTAGGGGCCCCCTCGAGCAGTACTTC.

The chain has TRBV27 and TRBJ1-1; 9 bases agree with TRBD1. With V trimmed by 2 bases and J by 1 base, 2 bases remained unmatched. CDR3 length: 15 amino acids. Looked up from germline, CDR1 is MNHEY and CDR2 is SMNVEV (reference sequence). The CDR3 sequence is CASSLGTGTNTEAFF. In nucleotides, the CDR3 is TGTGCCAGCAGTTTAGGGACAGGGACGAACACTGAAGCTTTCTTT.

This chain links TRBV27 with TRBJ2-7, with D perhaps matching TRBD1 or TRBD2 (5 bases each). Trimming cost V 2 bases and J 0 bases, with 8 bases left between them. The CDR3 is 14 residues long. CDR1 and CDR2 from the germline V gene are MNHEY and SMNVEV (reference sequence). This chain's CDR3 is CASSLGTNSYEQYF. The CDR3 region has the DNA TGTGCCAGCAGTTTAGGGACCAACTCCTACGAGCAGTACTTC.

The chain couples TRBV7-6 to TRBJ2-2; D not certain. V lost 4 bases and J 6 bases, leaving 9 bases between the germline ends. The V gene's germline CDR1 is SGHVS and CDR2 FNYEAQ. The CDR3 covers 13 residues. CDR3 coding DNA: TGTGCCAGCAGCTCGCTTCCTGCCGGGGAGCTGTTTTTT. It encodes CASSSLPAGELFF.

V is TRBV6-1 and J is TRBJ2-7; the D is unclear. This CDR3 has 14 residues. V was clipped by 2 bases and J by 0 bases, with 8 bases between them. Germline loops: CDR1 MNHNS, CDR2 SASEGT. Written as DNA, the CDR3 is TGTGCCAGCAGTGAAACTGGAAGCTCCTACGAGCAGTACGTC. It specifies CASSETGSSYEQYV.

This clone was recorded only once. J is TRBJ1-2 and V is TRBV29-1; TRBD1 is a possible D gene (5 bases). This CDR3 is 12 amino acids long. Germline CDR1 SQVTM, CDR2 ANQGSEA. The V end was cut by 1 base, the J end by 4 bases, with 7 bases between. The CDR3, as DNA: TGCAGCGTTGAAGGGACAACCTATGGCTACACCTTC. It specifies CSVEGTTYGYTF.

The genes are TRBV25-1 and TRBJ2-2; D is perhaps TRBD1 (5 bases). The ends were cut back, 5 bases at V and 1 base at J, with 8 bases in the middle. Germline CDR1 and CDR2: MGHDK and SYGVNS. The CDR3 is 14 residues long. The DNA for the CDR3 is TGTGCCAGCAGTTCCAGGGTGAACACCGGGGAGCTGTTTTTT. Protein: CASSSRVNTGELFF.

The rearrangement links TRBV9 to TRBJ1-4; the match to TRBD1 covers 7 bases. CDR1 and CDR2 from the germline V gene are SGDLS and YYNGEE. This CDR3 has 15 residues. Trimming cost V 6 bases and J 4 bases; bases outside gene matches: 9. The CDR3 spells CASTRGAAVNEKLFF. CDR3 DNA: TGTGCCAGCACCAGGGGGGCCGCGGTTAATGAAAAACTGTTTTTT.

J is TRBJ2-1 and V is TRBV9; D may correspond to TRBD1 or TRBD2 (6 bases each). The germline V gene has CDR1 SGDLS and CDR2 YYNGEE. Between the trimmed V and J ends, which lost 4 bases and 0 bases, there was a span of 11 bases. CDR3 size: 15 residues. The CDR3 reads CASSHGGVSYNEQFF. As DNA, the CDR3 is TGTGCCAGCAGCCACGGGGGCGTCTCCTACAATGAGCAGTTCTTC.

V and J are TRBV7-9 and TRBJ1-1; the D is unclear. The CDR3 length is 14 residues. Trimming cost V 6 bases and J 1 base, with 12 bases left between them. Germline V lookup: CDR1 SEHNR, CDR2 FQNEAQ (reference sequence). CDR3 protein: CASRVTLGNTEAFF. The CDR3 coding sequence is TGTGCCAGCAGGGTTACCTTGGGGAACACTGAAGCTTTCTTT.

The rearrangement joins TRBV29-1 to TRBJ1-2; no reliable D call. This CDR3 has 12 residues. The V end lost 7 bases, the J end lost 3 bases, and 12 bases lay between the germline ends. The germline gives CDR1 SQVTM, CDR2 ANQGSEA. CDR3 nucleotide sequence: TGCAGCGCCCACGAGGGATACTATGGCTACACCTTC. Translated, it gives CSAHEGYYGYTF.

The chain joins TRBV29-1 to TRBJ2-1, with D perhaps matching TRBD2 (6 bases). The germline V gene encodes CDR1 SQVTM and CDR2 ANQGSEA. The CDR3 length is 15 residues. Deletions cut 7 bases from V and 4 bases from J, with 20 bases between. The CDR3 loop is CSGRGGDSKYNEQFF. CDR3 nucleotides: TGCAGCGGGAGAGGAGGGGACTCGAAATACAATGAGCAGTTCTTC.

This clone has a single count. This chain connects TRBV27 to TRBJ2-3; no clear D gene. The V end was cut by 8 bases, the J end by 0 bases, with 15 bases between. The CDR3 runs 15 residues. Germline V gives CDR1 MNHEY, CDR2 SMNVEV (reference sequence). CDR3 protein: CASGESTTSTDTQYF. Here the CDR3 DNA reads TGTGCCAGCGGAGAAAGCACAACCAGCACAGATACGCAGTATTTT.

This clone was picked up one time. The chain recombines TRBV27 with TRBJ2-1; 8 bases map to TRBD1. V was clipped by 8 bases and J by 12 bases; unmatched bases: 12. Germline lookup yields CDR1 MNHEY and CDR2 SMNVEV (reference sequence). The CDR3 extends over 13 amino acids. CDR3: CASGQGSYHGQFF. The CDR3 DNA follows: TGTGCCAGCGGACAGGGAAGTTATCACGGGCAGTTCTTC.